This TCR beta chain was observed in a study of T cells after yellow fever vaccination. Study observations and caveats: Sorted repertoires could include abundant contaminating clonotypes from bulk cells. Weaker, the secondary response peaked sooner, at day 5 versus 15.

TCRdb passed the 5' RACE reads through MiXCR, listing each CDR3 protein once. In the table there are 65,000 to 70,000 distinct CDR3 sequences, approximately 5.9% of which are singletons. The trim removed 7 bases at V and 6 bases at J, leaving 3 bases unmatched. CDR1 SNHLY and CDR2 FYNNEI come from the germline V gene. The CDR3 sequence is 12 residues long. This clonotype occurred many times. Antigen specificity is unknown. The chain has TRBV2 and TRBJ2-3; TRBD2 matches at 8 bases. This specimen was CD4+ T cells sorted from PBMCs, taken approximately 15 days after the first yellow fever vaccination. The sequence was collected from a man between 18 and 29 years old who received the YFV17D yellow fever vaccine. In nucleotides, the CDR3 is TGTGCCAGCATGGGACTAGTGGATACGCAGTATTTT. Its translation: CASMGLVDTQYF.